These 18 T cell receptor beta chains came from one sample sequenced in a study of shared clonotypes between healthy human individuals. TCRdb's table, derived via immunoSEQ multiplex PCR, lists solely in-frame clones and lacks some. Here the sample spans around 1,900,000 clones, roughly 95% being singletons. Positive CCR7 selection of CD45RO-negative cells yielded the naive CD8 cells, and terminally differentiated effector memory CD45RA+ cells were excluded. Sequencing was performed on naive CD8+ T cells from PBMCs. These receptors were obtained from a man aged 18 to 29 in good health. Some clones in this sample may be carry-over from other donors' samples.

This sequence joins TRBV12-2 and TRBJ2-1; TRBD2 is taken as the D call from the table, unchecked against the DNA. TRBV12-2 represents a pseudogene. CDR3 length equals 18 residues. CDR3 bases: TGTGCAAGTCGCTTTAAAGGACTAGCCGCCCCCCAAGGGAATGAGCAGTTCTTC. Its translation: CASRFKGLAAPQGNEQFF.

The rearrangement links TRBV5-1 to TRBJ2-5; 7 bases match TRBD2. From germline, CDR1 is SGHRS and CDR2 YFSETQ. V lost 0 bases, J lost 4 bases, and 9 bases stayed unmatched. This CDR3 is 16 amino acids long. The CDR3 loop reads CASSLELREVVETQYF. CDR3 in DNA: TGCGCCAGCAGCTTGGAACTACGGGAGGTTGTAGAGACCCAGTACTTC.

CDR3 sequence: CASSRWGDQGWTEAFF. CDR3 DNA sequence: TGTGCCAGCAGTCGTTGGGGGGATCAGGGTTGGACTGAAGCTTTCTTT. The chain links TRBV28 to TRBJ1-1; weak D call: TRBD1 (5 bases). The CDR3 is made up of 16 amino acids. Per germline, CDR1 MDHEN and CDR2 SYDVKM. Trimming left V 5 bases short and J 5 bases short, with 21 bases between.

This clone was seen a single time. The rearrangement links TRBV5-6 to TRBJ2-7, with a tentative D call TRBD1 (7 bases). CDR3 size: 13 residues. From germline, CDR1 is SGHDT and CDR2 YYEEEE. V was trimmed by 10 bases and J by 1 base, leaving 15 bases between them. The CDR3 DNA reads TGTGCCTCCCAGGGGGGAGTATCCTACGAGCAGTACTTC. Protein product: CASQGGVSYEQYF.

The J gene is TRBJ2-7, the V gene TRBV7-9; unclear D gene. The V end lost 6 bases, the J end lost 6 bases, and 9 bases lay between the germline ends. The germline gives CDR1 SEHNR, CDR2 FQNEAQ (reference sequence). The CDR3 spans 11 residues. CDR3 region: CASSGSPEQYF. In nucleotides, the CDR3 is TGTGCCAGCAGTGGGTCCCCCGAGCAGTACTTC.

This rearrangement joins TRBV28 to TRBJ2-5; D possibly matches TRBD1 or TRBD2 (5 bases each). The CDR3 is 15 residues long. Germline loops: CDR1 MDHEN, CDR2 SYDVKM. Trimming pared 6 bases from V and 5 bases from J, leaving 19 bases between. As DNA, the CDR3 is TGTGCCAGCAGCCCCCAGGGACGGGCCCGGGAGACCCAGTACTTC. It codes for CASSPQGRARETQYF.

Remarks on this clone: The sample has other DNA sequences that encode this CDR3 too. This chain connects TRBV9 to TRBJ2-2; 8 nucleotides line up with TRBD2. Germline V lookup: CDR1 SGDLS, CDR2 YYNGEE. CDR3 size: 13 residues. J was trimmed by 6 bases and V by 6 bases; bases with no gene match: 4. CDR3 DNA sequence: TGTGCCAGCACCCCGGGGGGGTCCGGGGAGCTGTTTTTT. Translation gives CASTPGGSGELFF.

This chain connects TRBV25-1 to TRBJ2-7; the match to TRBD2 covers 8 bases. The CDR3 extends over 14 amino acids. Germline V gene lookup returns CDR1 MGHDK and CDR2 SYGVNS. Trimming took 4 bases from V and 5 from J; bases not matched to a gene: 7. The CDR3 loop reads CASSGAGAWDEQYF. The CDR3 nucleotides are TGTGCCAGCAGTGGAGCGGGAGCTTGGGACGAGCAGTACTTC.

The CDR3 nucleotides read TGTGCCAGCAGCTTTTCGGCGGGAGGCCCAGATACGCAGTATTTT. Protein product: CASSFSAGGPDTQYF. The rearrangement joins TRBV7-2 to TRBJ2-3, with 8 nucleotides matching TRBD2. Looked up from germline, CDR1 is SGHTA and CDR2 is FQGNSA. The CDR3 contains 15 residues. Trimming cost V 3 bases and J 4 bases; bases outside gene matches: 6.

The genes are TRBV28 and TRBJ2-7, with TRBD1 identical over 9 bases. CDR1 and CDR2 (germline): MDHEN, SYDVKM. Trimming cost V 6 bases and J 6 bases; bases outside gene matches: 9. CDR3 size: 14 residues. The CDR3 protein is CASSWGQGSTEQYF. The DNA for the CDR3 is TGTGCCAGCAGCTGGGGACAGGGAAGCACCGAGCAGTACTTC.

The chain is built from TRBV5-1 and TRBJ2-1, with no clear D. The V gene lost 7 bases and the J gene lost 7 bases, with 18 bases spanning the gap. From germline, CDR1 is SGHRS and CDR2 YFSETQ. This CDR3 has 14 amino acids. CDR3 sequence: CASALVQALNEQFF. The CDR3 DNA is TGCGCCAGCGCCCTTGTCCAAGCCCTTAATGAGCAGTTCTTC. Combining the CDR3 with reference TRBV5-1 and TRBJ2-1 gives the whole variable domain KAGVTQTPRYLIKTRGQQVTLSCSPISGHRSVSWYQQTPGQGLQFLFEYFSETQRNKGNFPGRFSGRQFSNSRSEMNVSTLELGDSALYLCASALVQALNEQFFGPGTRLTVL.

The chain joins TRBV19 to TRBJ2-2, with TRBD2 matching 7 bases. V was clipped by 7 bases and J by 5 bases; unmatched bases: 4. CDR1 LNHDA and CDR2 SQIVND come from the germline V gene (reference sequence). The CDR3 has 13 amino acids. As DNA, the CDR3 is TGTGCCAGTACCTTGGGGGGGACCGGGGAGCTGTTTTTT. Its translation is CASTLGGTGELFF.

This clone came up once. The chain employs TRBV9 and TRBJ2-3; D is possibly TRBD1 or TRBD2 (5 bases each). Germline-derived CDR1 and CDR2 are SGDLS and YYNGEE. This CDR3 spans 16 amino acids. Trimming pared 4 bases from V and 4 bases from J, leaving 19 bases between. CDR3 sequence: CASSPLWGPTADTQYF. The CDR3 DNA sequence: TGTGCCAGCAGCCCCCTATGGGGACCCACGGCAGATACGCAGTATTTT.

This chain links TRBV27 with TRBJ1-5; unclear D gene. The length of the CDR3 is 10 residues. V was shortened by 4 bases and J by 5 bases, with 0 bases between the two germline ends. The germline gives CDR1 MNHEY, CDR2 SMNVEV (reference sequence). CDR3 loop: CASSYQPQHF. Here the CDR3 DNA reads TGTGCCAGCAGTTATCAGCCCCAGCATTTT.

This chain connects TRBV6-1 to TRBJ2-7; possibly TRBD1 for D (5 bases). V was clipped by 9 bases and J by 3 bases, with 18 bases between them. CDR1 and CDR2 from the germline V gene are MNHNS and SASEGT. The CDR3 has 14 amino acids. The DNA of the CDR3 is TGTGCCAGTCGGCCAGGCAGGGTAATCTACGAGCAGTACTTC. Residues: CASRPGRVIYEQYF.

This chain connects TRBV9 to TRBJ2-3, with 11 bases lining up with TRBD2. V lost 2 bases, J lost 4 bases, and 3 bases stayed unmatched. Germline loops: CDR1 SGDLS, CDR2 YYNGEE. This CDR3 has 15 amino acids. The CDR3 loop reads CASSVTSGSADTQYF. DNA of the CDR3: TGTGCCAGCAGCGTTACTAGCGGGAGCGCAGATACGCAGTATTTT.

This sequence joins TRBV27 and TRBJ2-2; TRBD1 agrees at 8 bases. V gave up 3 bases and J gave up 4 bases; unmatched junction bases: 4. This CDR3 region has 15 residues. Germline-derived CDR1 and CDR2 are MNHEY and SMNVEV (reference sequence). The CDR3 sequence is CASSFSQGATGELFF. CDR3 in DNA: TGTGCCAGCAGTTTTTCCCAGGGGGCCACCGGGGAGCTGTTTTTT.

The rearrangement uses TRBV15 and TRBJ2-1; 8 bases align to TRBD2. The CDR3 has 15 amino acids. Germline CDR1 LNHNV, CDR2 YYDKDF (reference sequence). Unmatched junction bases numbered 11, after V lost 5 bases and J lost 8 bases. The CDR3 protein is CATSVLRLAIDEQFF. CDR3 nucleotide sequence: TGTGCCACCAGCGTTTTAAGACTAGCGATCGATGAGCAGTTCTTC.